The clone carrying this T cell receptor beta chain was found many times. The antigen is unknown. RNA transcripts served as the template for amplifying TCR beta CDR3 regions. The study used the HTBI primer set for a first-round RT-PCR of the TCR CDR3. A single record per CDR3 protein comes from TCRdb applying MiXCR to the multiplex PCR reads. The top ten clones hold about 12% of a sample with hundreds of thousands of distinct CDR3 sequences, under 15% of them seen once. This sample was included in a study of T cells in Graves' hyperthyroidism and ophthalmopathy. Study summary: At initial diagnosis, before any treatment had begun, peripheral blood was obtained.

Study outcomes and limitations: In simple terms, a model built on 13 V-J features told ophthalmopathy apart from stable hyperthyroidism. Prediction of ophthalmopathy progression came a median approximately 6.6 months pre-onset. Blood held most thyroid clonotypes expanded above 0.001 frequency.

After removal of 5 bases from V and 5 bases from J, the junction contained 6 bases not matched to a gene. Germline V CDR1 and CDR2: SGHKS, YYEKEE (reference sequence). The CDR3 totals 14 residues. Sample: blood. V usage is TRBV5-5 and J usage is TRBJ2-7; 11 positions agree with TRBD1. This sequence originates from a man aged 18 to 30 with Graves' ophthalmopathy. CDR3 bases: TGTGCCAGCAGTTTTAGGGACAGGGGGGACGAGCAGTACTTC. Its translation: CASSFRDRGDEQYF.